A selection of T cell receptor beta chains follows, all from one sample in a study of T cell repertoires in cytomegalovirus infection. These receptors' antigens are unknown. One entry per CDR3 protein, called by TCRdb with MiXCR from the reads. Altogether about 900,000 distinct CDR3 sequences are present, 31% being singletons, with the ten largest covering more than 12%. Sequenced here: cultured CD8+ T cells from PBMCs, sampled from culture after CMV antigen stimulation. These receptors came from a human donor in good health (CMV status not recorded). Some clones in this sample may be carry-over from other donors' samples. Both conserved end residues are part of each CDR3. The D gene is left open where the match is weak. Size tells how often a clone was seen (once, few, many) or the class of an expanded clone, and some rows leave it out.

j_gene	d_gene	abundance	v_gene	CDR3aa	CDR3nt
TRBJ2-2	-	once	TRBV4-3	CASRGELYNTGELFF	TGCGCCAGCAGGGGGGAACTGTACAACACCGGGGAGCTGTTTTTT
TRBJ2-6	-	-	TRBV6-2/TRBV6-3	CASTKGIGANVLTF	TGTGCCAGCACTAAGGGGATCGGGGCCAACGTCCTGACTTTC
TRBJ1-2	TRBD1	few	TRBV7-9	CASTGTDNGYTF	TGTGCCAGCACCGGGACAGATAATGGCTACACCTTC
TRBJ2-7	-	-	TRBV6-1	CASSEWDNSYEQYF	TGTGCCAGCAGTGAATGGGACAACTCCTACGAGCAGTACTTC
TRBJ2-1	-	-	TRBV15	CATSYPGTGDEQFF	TGTGCCACCAGCTACCCAGGGACGGGGGATGAGCAGTTCTTC
TRBJ1-2	-	few	TRBV5-6	CASSGGTALVYGYTF	TGTGCCAGCAGCGGTGGGACTGCCCTAGTCTATGGCTACACCTTC
TRBJ2-1	TRBD2	-	TRBV6-8	CASSPWTSGGDGEQFF	TGTGCCAGCAGCCCCTGGACTAGCGGGGGGGATGGTGAGCAGTTCTTC
TRBJ1-1	-	-	TRBV19	CASSMGMGTEAFF	TGTGCCAGTAGTATGGGGATGGGCACTGAAGCTTTCTTT
TRBJ2-1	-	-	TRBV19	CASSIEGWNEQFF	TGTGCCAGTAGTATTGAAGGCTGGAATGAGCAGTTCTTC
TRBJ2-7	-	-	TRBV7-2	CASSLVDIYEQYF	TGTGCCAGCAGCTTAGTAGACATCTACGAGCAGTACTTC